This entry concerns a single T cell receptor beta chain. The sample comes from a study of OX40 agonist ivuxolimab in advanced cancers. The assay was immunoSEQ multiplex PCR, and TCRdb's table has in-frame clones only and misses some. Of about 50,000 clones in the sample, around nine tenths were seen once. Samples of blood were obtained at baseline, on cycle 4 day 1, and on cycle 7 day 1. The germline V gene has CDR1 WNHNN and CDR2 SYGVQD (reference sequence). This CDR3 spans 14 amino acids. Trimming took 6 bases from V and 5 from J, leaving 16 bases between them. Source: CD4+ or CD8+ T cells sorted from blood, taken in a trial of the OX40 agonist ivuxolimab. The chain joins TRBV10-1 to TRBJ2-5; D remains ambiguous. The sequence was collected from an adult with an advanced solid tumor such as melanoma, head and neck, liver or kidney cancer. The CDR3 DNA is TGCGCCAGCAGCCCGGTTGCTGCGGAGGAGACCCAGTACTTC. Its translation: CASSPVAAEETQYF.